The source of this T cell receptor beta chain is a study of vaccination effects on CD4 cells after COVID-19. Notes on the study in general: After vaccination, at late timepoints, clones induced by infection and by vaccine contracted markedly.

Before sequencing, viral peptide pools were used by the ViraFEST assay to expand antigen-specific CD4+ T cells. The culture ran for approximately 10 days, and then CD4+ T cells were isolated. Prior SARS-CoV-2 infection was absent in the vaccine recipients, as shown by negative nucleocapsid antibodies. Measured with immunoSEQ multiplex PCR; TCRdb has only the in-frame clones, and not every one. The table shows about 54,000 clones, with around 67% occurring only once. As for this clone: Its antigen is unidentified.

The CDR3 covers 16 residues. With 5 bases clipped from V and 6 bases from J, the junction kept 10 bases outside the gene matches. Germline CDR1 LNHDA, CDR2 SQIVND (reference sequence). The sequence was collected from a human donor who received a COVID-19 vaccine. The source was CD4+ T cells from PBMCs cultured with SARS-CoV-2 spike peptides, collected before COVID-19 vaccination. The rearrangement uses TRBV19 and TRBJ2-1; 10 nucleotides agree with TRBD2. CDR3 nucleotide sequence: TGTGCCAGTAGTGCCCGGACTAGCGGTATCTCCAATGAGCAGTTCTTC. Its translation: CASSARTSGISNEQFF.